The clone carrying this T cell receptor (beta chain) has only one observation. The antigen is unknown. The CDR3 covers 16 residues. Germline V lookup: CDR1 DFQATT, CDR2 SNEGSKA (reference sequence). Germline trimming cut 1 base from V and 0 bases from J; bases unmatched to any gene: 5. This specimen belongs to a study of identical twins. Study findings and constraints: Twins' excess sharing was less marked for out-of-frame beta sequences.

TCRdb re-called the 5' RACE reads with MiXCR, one entry per CDR3 protein. The sample yields 470,000 or so distinct CDR3 sequences, 24% seen once. The same data also contributed to another study, on T cells expressing NK-cell markers. As that report states: Just one sequenced donor of eight was HCMV-seronegative, while seven were seropositive. Whether expanded NKG2C+ T cell clones recognized HCMV stayed uncertain.

The specimen sequenced was CD4+ T cells sorted from blood. This TCR was sampled from a woman under 30 in good health. The V gene is TRBV20-1, the J gene TRBJ2-3; 9 nucleotides line up with TRBD2. CDR3 nucleotide sequence: TGCAGTGCTAGAGCGGCTAGCGGGATGAGCACAGATACGCAGTATTTT. Encoded protein: CSARAASGMSTDTQYF.